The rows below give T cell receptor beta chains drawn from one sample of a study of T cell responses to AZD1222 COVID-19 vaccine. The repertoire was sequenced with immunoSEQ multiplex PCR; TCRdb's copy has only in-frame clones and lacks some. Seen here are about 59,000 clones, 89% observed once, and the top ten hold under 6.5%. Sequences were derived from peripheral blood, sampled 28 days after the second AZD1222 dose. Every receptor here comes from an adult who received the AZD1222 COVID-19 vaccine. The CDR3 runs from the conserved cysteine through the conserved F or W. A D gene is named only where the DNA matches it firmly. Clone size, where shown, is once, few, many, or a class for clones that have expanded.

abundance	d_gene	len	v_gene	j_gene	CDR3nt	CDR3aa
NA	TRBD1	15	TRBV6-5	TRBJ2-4	TGTGCCAGCACCCTCAGGGGGCGGGTCAAAAACATTCAGTACTTC	CASTLRGRVKNIQYF
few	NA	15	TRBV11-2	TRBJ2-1	TGTGCCAGCAGCCGGTGGGGGTCTAGGTACAATGAGCAGTTCTTC	CASSRWGSRYNEQFF
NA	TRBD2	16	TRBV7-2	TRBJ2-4	TGTGCCAGCAGCTTAACTAGCGGTCTGGGGGGGAACATTCAGTACTTC	CASSLTSGLGGNIQYF
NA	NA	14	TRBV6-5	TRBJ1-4	TGTGCCAGCAGTTACAAGGGCCGGAATGAAAAACTGTTTTTT	CASSYKGRNEKLFF
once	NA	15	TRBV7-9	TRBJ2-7	TGTGCCAGCAGCTTAACCTGGGACCGTCCCTACGAGCAGTACTTC	CASSLTWDRPYEQYF
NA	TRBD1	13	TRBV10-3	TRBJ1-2	TGTGCCATCACTCGGACAGGGGGCAATGGCTACACCTTC	CAITRTGGNGYTF
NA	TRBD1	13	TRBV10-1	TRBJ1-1	TGCGCCAGCACCCTCGGACAGGGGAGCCGAGCTTTCTTT	CASTLGQGSRAFF
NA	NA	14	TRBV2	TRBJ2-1	TGTGCCAGCAGGACGGGTCCCCGGTTTCATGAGCAGTTCTTC	CASRTGPRFHEQFF
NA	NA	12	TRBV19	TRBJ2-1	TGTGCCAGTAGTACTGGAGTTGGGTCGCAGTTCTTC	CASSTGVGSQFF
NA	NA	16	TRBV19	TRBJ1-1	TGTGCCAGTAGTGCCTCCTCGACGGGTATAAACACTGAAGCTTTCTTT	CASSASSTGINTEAFF
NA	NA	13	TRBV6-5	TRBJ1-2	TGTGCCAGCAGTTACTCTGGTACCTATGGCTACACCTTC	CASSYSGTYGYTF
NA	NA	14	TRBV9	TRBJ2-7	TGTGCCAGCAGCGTAGTCGGGACGGTATACGAGCAGTACTTC	CASSVVGTVYEQYF
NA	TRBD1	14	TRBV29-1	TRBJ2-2	TGCAGCGTGGATCGACAGGGAAAGACCGGGGAGCTGTTTTTT	CSVDRQGKTGELFF
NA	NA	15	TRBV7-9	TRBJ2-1	TGTGCCAGCAGCTCTGGACGGGCACCGGACAATGAGCAGTTCTTC	CASSSGRAPDNEQFF
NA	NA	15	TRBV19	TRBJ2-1	TGTGCCAGTAGTATCGGACAGTTTCCCTACAATGAGCAGTTCTTC	CASSIGQFPYNEQFF
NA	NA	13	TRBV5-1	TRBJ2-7	TGCGCCAGCAGCCGGGACGGAAAAGACGAGCAGTACTTC	CASSRDGKDEQYF
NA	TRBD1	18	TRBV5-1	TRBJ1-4	TGCGCCAGCAGCCCGGGACAGGGTGGTATTCGGACTAATGAAAAACTGTTTTTT	CASSPGQGGIRTNEKLFF
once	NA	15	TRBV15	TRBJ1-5	TGTGCCACCAGCAGGGGGCCTCCTAGCAATCAGCCCCAGCATTTT	CATSRGPPSNQPQHF
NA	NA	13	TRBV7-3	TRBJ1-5	TGTGCCAGCAGCTACCTTGACGGTCAGCCCCAGCATTTT	CASSYLDGQPQHF
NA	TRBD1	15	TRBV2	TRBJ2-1	TGTGCCAGCACCGTTGGGACAGTTTCCTACAATGAGCAGTTCTTC	CASTVGTVSYNEQFF
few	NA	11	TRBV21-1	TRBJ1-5	TGTGCCAGCAGCAAAGAACCGGACCAGCATTTT	CASSKEPDQHF
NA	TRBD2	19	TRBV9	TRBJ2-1	TGTGCCAGCAGCAGGGGACTAGCGGGAACTACCCTCGCCGGCAATGAGCAGTTCTTC	CASSRGLAGTTLAGNEQFF
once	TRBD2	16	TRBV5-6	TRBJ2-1	TGTGCCAGCAGGACTAGCGGGGGATCCAACTACAATGAGCAGTTCTTC	CASRTSGGSNYNEQFF
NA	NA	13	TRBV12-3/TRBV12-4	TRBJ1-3	TGTGCCACAGACCAGGGATCTGGAAACACCATATATTTT	CATDQGSGNTIYF
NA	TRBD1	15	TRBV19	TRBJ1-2	TGTGCCAGTAGTACCGACAGGGGATACAACTATGGCTACACCTTC	CASSTDRGYNYGYTF
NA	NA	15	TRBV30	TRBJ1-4	TGTGCCTGGAGTGCTGGGAACGGGACTAATGAAAAACTGTTTTTT	CAWSAGNGTNEKLFF
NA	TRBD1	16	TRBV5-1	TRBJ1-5	TGCGCCAGCAGCTTGGGGGACAGCAATGGTCTTCAGCCCCAGCATTTT	CASSLGDSNGLQPQHF